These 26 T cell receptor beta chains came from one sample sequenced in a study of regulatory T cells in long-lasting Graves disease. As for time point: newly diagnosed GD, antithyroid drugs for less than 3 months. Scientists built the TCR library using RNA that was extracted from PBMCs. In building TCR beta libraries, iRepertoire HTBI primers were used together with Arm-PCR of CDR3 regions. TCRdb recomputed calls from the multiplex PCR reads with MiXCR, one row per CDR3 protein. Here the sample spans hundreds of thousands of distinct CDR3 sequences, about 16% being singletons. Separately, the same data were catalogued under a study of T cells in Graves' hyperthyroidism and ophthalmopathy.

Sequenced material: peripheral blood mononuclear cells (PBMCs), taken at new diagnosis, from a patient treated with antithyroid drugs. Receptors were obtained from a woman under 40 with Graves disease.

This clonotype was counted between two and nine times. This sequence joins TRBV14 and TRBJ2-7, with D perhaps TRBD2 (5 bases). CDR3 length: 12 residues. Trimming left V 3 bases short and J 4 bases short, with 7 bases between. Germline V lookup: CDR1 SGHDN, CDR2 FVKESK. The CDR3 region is CASSHWEYEQYF. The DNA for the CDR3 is TGTGCCAGCAGCCATTGGGAGTACGAGCAGTACTTC.

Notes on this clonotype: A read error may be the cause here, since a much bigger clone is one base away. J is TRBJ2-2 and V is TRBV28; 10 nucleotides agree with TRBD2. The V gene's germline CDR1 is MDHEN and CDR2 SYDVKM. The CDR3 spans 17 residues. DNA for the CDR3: TGTGCCAGCAGTTCTAGCGGGAGCCCCAAGAACACCAGGGAGCTGTTTTTT. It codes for CASSSSGSPKNTRELFF.

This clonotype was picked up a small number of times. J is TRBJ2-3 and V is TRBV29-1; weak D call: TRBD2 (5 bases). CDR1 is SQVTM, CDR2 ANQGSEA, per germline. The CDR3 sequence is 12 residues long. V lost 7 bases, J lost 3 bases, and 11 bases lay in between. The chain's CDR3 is CSAGGGTDTQYF. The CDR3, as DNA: TGCAGCGCTGGAGGTGGGACAGATACGCAGTATTTT.

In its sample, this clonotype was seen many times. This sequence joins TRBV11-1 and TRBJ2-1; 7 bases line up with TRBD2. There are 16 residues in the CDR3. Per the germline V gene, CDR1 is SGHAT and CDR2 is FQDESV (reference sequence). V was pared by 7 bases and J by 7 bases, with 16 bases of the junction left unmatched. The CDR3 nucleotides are TGTGCCAGCACCATCGGCGTGGCGGGAGTAATAAATGAGCAGTTCTTC. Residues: CASTIGVAGVINEQFF.

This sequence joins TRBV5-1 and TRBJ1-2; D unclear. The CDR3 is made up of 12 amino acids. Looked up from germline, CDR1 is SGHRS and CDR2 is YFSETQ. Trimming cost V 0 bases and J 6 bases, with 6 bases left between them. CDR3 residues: CASSLDGNGYTF. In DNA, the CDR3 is TGCGCCAGCAGCTTGGACGGAAATGGCTACACCTTC.

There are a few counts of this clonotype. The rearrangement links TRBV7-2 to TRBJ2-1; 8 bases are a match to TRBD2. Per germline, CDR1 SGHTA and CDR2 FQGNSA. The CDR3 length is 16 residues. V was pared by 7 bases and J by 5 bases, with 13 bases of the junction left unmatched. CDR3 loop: CASTRQVAGTHNEQFF. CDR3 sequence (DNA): TGTGCCAGCACCCGACAGGTAGCGGGGACACACAATGAGCAGTTCTTC.

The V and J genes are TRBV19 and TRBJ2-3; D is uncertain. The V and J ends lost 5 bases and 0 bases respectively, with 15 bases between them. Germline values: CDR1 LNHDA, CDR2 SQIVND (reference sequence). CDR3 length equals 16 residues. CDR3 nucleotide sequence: TGTGCCAGTAGTCTCTACAGACAAAGTAGCACAGATACGCAGTATTTT. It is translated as CASSLYRQSSTDTQYF.

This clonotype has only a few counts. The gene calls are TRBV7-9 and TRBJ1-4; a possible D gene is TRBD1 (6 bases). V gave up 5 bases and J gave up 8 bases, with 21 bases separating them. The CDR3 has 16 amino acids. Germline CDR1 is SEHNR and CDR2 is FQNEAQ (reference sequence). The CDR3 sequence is CASSVRSGVLGEKLFF. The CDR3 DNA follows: TGTGCCAGCAGCGTGCGTTCAGGGGTGTTAGGGGAAAAACTGTTTTTT.

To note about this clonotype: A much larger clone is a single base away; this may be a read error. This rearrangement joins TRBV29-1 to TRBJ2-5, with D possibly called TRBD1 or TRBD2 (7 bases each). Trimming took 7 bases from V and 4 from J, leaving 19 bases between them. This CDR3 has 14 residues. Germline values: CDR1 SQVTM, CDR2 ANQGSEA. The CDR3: CSAVEQGRVETQYF. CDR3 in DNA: TGCAGCGCTGTGGAACAGGGGAGGGTAGAGACCCAGTACTTC. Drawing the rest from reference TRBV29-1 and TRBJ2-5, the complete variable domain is SAVISQKPSRDICQRGTSLTIQCQVDSQVTMMFWYRQQPGQSLTLIATANQGSEATYESGFVIDKFPISRPNLTFSTLTVSNMSPEDSSIYLCSAVEQGRVETQYFGPGTRLLVL.

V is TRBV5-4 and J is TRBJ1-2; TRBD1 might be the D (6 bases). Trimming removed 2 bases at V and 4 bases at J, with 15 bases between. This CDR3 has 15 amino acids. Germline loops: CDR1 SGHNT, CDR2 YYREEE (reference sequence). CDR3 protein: CASSLWGALSYGYTF. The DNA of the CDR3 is TGTGCCAGCAGCTTATGGGGGGCGCTTAGCTATGGCTACACCTTC.

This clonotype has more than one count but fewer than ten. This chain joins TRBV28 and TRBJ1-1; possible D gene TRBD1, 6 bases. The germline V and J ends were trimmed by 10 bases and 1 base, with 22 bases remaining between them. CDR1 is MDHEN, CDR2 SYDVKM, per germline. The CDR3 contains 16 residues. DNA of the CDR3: TGTGCCACCCACGCCCCGCAGGGGAAGGGGAACACTGAAGCTTTCTTT. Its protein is CATHAPQGKGNTEAFF.

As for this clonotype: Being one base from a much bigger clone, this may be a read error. CDR3 region: CASTATGNGEKLFF. CDR3 DNA: TGTGCCAGCACCGCCACGGGGAACGGTGAAAAACTGTTTTTT. The chain combines TRBV3-1 with TRBJ1-4; no clear D gene. Per germline, CDR1 LGHDT and CDR2 YNNKEL (reference sequence). This CDR3 is built from 14 residues. Trimming removed 7 bases from V and 7 bases from J, with 16 bases in between.

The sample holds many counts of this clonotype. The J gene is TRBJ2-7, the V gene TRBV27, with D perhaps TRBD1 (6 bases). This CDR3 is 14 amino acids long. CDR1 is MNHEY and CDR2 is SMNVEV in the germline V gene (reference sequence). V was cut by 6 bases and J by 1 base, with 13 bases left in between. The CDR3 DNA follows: TGTGCCAGCAGCGGGTCCCAGGGGTCCTACGAGCAGTACTTC. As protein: CASSGSQGSYEQYF.

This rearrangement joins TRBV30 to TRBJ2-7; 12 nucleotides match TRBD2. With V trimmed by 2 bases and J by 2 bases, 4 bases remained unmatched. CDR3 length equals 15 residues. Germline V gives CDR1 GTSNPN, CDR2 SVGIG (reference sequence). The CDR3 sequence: CAWSSRTSGTYEQYF. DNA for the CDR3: TGTGCCTGGAGTTCCCGGACTAGCGGGACCTACGAGCAGTACTTC.

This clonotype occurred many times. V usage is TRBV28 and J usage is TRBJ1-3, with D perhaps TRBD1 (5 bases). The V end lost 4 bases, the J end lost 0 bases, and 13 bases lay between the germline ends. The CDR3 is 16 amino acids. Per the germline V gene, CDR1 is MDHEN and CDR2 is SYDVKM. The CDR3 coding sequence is TGTGCCAGCAGTTCAATGACAGAATACTCTGGAAACACCATATATTTT. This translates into CASSSMTEYSGNTIYF. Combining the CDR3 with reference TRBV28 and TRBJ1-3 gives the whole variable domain DVKVTQSSRYLVKRTGEKVFLECVQDMDHENMFWYRQDPGLGLRLIYFSYDVKMKEKGDIPEGYSVSREKKERFSLILESASTNQTSMYLCASSSMTEYSGNTIYFGEGSWLTVV.

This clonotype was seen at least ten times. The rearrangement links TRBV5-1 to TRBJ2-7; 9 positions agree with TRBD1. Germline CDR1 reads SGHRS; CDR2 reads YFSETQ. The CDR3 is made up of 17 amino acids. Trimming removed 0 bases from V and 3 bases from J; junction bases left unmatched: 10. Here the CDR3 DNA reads TGCGCCAGCAGCTTGGCCTTTTCGGGACAGGGTCTCTACGAGCAGTACTTC. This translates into CASSLAFSGQGLYEQYF.

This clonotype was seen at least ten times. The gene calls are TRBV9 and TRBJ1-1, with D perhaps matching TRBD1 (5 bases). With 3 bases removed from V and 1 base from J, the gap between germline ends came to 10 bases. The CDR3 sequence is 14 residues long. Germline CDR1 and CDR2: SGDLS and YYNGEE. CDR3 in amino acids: CASSGWGGNTEAFF. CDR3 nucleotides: TGTGCCAGCAGCGGATGGGGGGGGAACACTGAAGCTTTCTTT.

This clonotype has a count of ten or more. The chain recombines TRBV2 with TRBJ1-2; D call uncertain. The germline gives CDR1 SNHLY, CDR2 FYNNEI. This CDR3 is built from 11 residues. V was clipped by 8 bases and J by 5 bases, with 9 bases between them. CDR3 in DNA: TGTGCCAGCGGAGCATTATATGGCTACACCTTC. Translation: CASGALYGYTF.

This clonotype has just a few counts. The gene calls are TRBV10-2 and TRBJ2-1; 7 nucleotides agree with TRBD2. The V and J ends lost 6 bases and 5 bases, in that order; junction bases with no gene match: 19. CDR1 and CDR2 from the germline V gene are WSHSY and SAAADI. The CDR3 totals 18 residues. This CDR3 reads CASRPGTTVWRRDNEQFF. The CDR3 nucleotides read TGCGCCAGCAGACCCGGGACTACAGTATGGAGAAGGGACAATGAGCAGTTCTTC.

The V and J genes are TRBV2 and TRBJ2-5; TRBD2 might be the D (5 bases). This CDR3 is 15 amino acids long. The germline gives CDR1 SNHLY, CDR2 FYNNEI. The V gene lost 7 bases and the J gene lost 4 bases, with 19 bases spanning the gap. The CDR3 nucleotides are TGTGCCAGCAAGGACTCTCTCCTCCGTGGAGAGACCCAGTACTTC. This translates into CASKDSLLRGETQYF.

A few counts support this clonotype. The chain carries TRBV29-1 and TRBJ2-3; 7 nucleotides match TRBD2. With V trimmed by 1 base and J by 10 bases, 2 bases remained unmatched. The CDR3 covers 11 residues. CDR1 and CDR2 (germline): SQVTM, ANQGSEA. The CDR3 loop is CSVEAGGSQYF. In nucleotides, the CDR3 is TGCAGCGTTGAAGCGGGGGGATCGCAGTATTTT.

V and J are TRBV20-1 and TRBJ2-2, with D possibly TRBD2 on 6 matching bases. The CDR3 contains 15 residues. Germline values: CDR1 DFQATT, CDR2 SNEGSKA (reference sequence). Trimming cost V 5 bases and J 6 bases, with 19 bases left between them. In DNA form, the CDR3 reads TGCAGTGCTCTCACCGGGACTGGGGCCCCCGGGGAGCTGTTTTTT. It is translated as CSALTGTGAPGELFF.

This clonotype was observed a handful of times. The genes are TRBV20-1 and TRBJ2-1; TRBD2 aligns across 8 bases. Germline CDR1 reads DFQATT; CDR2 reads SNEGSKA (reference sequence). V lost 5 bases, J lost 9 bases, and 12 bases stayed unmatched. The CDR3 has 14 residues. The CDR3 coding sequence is TGCAGTGCTCCCCTACCGGGCGGGGGGTCTGAGCAGTTCTTC. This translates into CSAPLPGGGSEQFF.

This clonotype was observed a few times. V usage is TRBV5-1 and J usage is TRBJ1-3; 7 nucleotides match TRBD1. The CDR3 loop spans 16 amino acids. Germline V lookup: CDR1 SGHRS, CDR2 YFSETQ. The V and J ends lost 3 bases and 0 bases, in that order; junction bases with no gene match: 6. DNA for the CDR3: TGCGCCAGCAGCTACCTAGGACAGGACTCTGGAAACACCATATATTTT. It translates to CASSYLGQDSGNTIYF.

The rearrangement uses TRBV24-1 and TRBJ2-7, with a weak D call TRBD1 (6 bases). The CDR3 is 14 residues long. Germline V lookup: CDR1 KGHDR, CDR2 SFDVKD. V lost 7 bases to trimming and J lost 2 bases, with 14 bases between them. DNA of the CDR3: TGTGCCACCAGCGGACAGCCATCCCCCTACGAGCAGTACTTC. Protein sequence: CATSGQPSPYEQYF.

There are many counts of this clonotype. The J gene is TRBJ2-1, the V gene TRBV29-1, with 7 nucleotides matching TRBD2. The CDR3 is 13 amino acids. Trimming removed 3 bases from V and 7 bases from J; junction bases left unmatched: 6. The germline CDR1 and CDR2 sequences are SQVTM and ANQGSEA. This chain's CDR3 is CSVEASRGNEQFF. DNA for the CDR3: TGCAGCGTTGAGGCCTCGCGGGGGAATGAGCAGTTCTTC.